The clone carrying this TCR beta chain is a singleton in its sample. The J segment lost 3 bases and the V segment lost 9 bases, leaving 11 bases of the junction unmatched. The CDR3 is 15 residues long. Germline V gene data show CDR1 as SNHLY and CDR2 as FYNNEI. The use of a sample-barcoded 5' primer and a J-beta primer mix characterized a second PCR of about 7 to 12 cycles. TCRdb analysed the 5' RACE reads with MiXCR anew, one entry per CDR3 protein. The sample includes around 900,000 distinct CDR3 sequences, roughly 47% seen only once; the top ten take about a fifth. This sample was taken from a study of blood T cells in healthy people across ages.

The sequence was obtained from a woman aged 55-75 years in good health. V usage is TRBV2 and J usage is TRBJ2-3, with 8 nucleotides matching TRBD2. Input material: blood. For the CDR3, the DNA is TGTGCCAGTCGGACTAGCAGTACTATAACAGATACGCAGTATTTT. Residues: CASRTSSTITDTQYF.